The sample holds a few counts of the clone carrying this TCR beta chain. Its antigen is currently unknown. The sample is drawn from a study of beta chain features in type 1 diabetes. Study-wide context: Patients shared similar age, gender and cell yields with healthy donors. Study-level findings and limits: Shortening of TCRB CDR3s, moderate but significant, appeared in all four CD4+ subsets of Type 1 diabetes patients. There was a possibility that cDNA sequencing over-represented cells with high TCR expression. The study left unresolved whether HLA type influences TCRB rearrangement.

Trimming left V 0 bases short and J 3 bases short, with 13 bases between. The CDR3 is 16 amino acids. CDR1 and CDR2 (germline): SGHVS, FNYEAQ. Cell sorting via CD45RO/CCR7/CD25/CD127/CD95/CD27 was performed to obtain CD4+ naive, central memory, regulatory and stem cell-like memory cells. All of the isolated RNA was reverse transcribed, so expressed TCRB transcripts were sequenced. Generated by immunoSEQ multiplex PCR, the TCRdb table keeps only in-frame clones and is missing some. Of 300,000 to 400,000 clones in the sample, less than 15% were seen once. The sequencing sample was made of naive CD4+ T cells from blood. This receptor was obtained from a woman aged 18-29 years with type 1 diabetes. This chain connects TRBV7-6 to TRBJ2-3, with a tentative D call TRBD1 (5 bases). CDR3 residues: CASSLAGQVRTDTQYF. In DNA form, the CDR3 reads TGTGCCAGCAGCTTAGCGGGGCAGGTTCGGACAGATACGCAGTATTTT.